This T cell receptor beta chain was sequenced during a study of cytomegalovirus exposure and HLA in healthy donors. The germline V gene has CDR1 SGHNT and CDR2 YYREEE (reference sequence). V gave up 4 bases and J gave up 2 bases; unmatched junction bases: 4. The CDR3 has 15 amino acids. PCR was performed using 60 Vbeta and 13 Jbeta primers. Assay: immunoSEQ multiplex PCR; the TCRdb copy retains only in-frame clones and omits some. The repertoire holds approximately 190,000 clones, with roughly 80% as singletons. Sequenced: PBMCs. This receptor was obtained from a woman aged 18-30 years in good health and CMV-seronegative. The chain joins TRBV5-4 to TRBJ1-5; 9 bases map to TRBD1. The CDR3 loop is CASSPGQGGNQPQHF. The CDR3 DNA reads TGTGCCAGCAGCCCGGGACAGGGAGGCAATCAGCCCCAGCATTTT.